This TCR beta chain derives from a study of blood T cell repertoires in COVID-19. Study-wide context: Researchers got acute and convalescent COVID-19 samples from the United States, Italy and Spain. Sample material is recorded as cDNA or gDNA derived from T cells, B-cell-depleted T cells, or PBMCs.

Followed over time, Seattle patients had been enrolled while infection was active. CDR1 is MNHEY, CDR2 SVGAGI, per germline. The CDR3 is 13 residues long. The germline V and J ends were trimmed by 7 bases and 5 bases, with 15 bases remaining between them. The table came from immunoSEQ multiplex PCR; TCRdb's copy has only in-frame clones and leaves some out. The repertoire holds about 270,000 clones, with approximately 86% as singletons. The sequence came from an older woman with COVID-19, enrolled during active disease. Sequencing used peripheral blood. The chain employs TRBV6-5 and TRBJ2-7, with TRBD2 as a possible D gene (6 bases). The CDR3 region is CASTQPGVNEQYF. CDR3 DNA: TGTGCCAGCACTCAACCGGGAGTGAACGAGCAGTACTTC.